This T cell receptor beta chain was retrieved from a study of cytomegalovirus exposure and HLA in healthy donors. The study, taken as a whole, reports: Cytomegalovirus status was reportedly diagnosed by the classifier with high specificity and sensitivity.

This clone was recorded only once. Its antigen is undetermined. PCR primers comprised 60 Vbeta and 13 Jbeta primers. Generated by immunoSEQ multiplex PCR, the TCRdb table keeps only in-frame clones and is missing some. The table lists around 110,000 clones, more than 75% of them singletons. Germline V gene lookup returns CDR1 SQVTM and CDR2 ANQGSEA. The trim removed 7 bases at V and 0 bases at J, leaving 10 bases unmatched. The CDR3 totals 15 residues. The chain uses TRBV29-1 and TRBJ1-1; 8 bases map to TRBD1. The TCR originated in a woman in her 50s in good health and CMV-seropositive. The sequenced sample was PBMCs. This chain's CDR3 is CSALRQGFVNTEAFF. The CDR3 DNA sequence: TGCAGCGCCCTCCGACAGGGGTTCGTGAACACTGAAGCTTTCTTT.